The sequence of this T cell receptor (beta chain) was determined in a study of T-cell reconstitution after alpha-beta-depleted transplantation in children. TCRbeta library preparation incorporated unique molecular identifiers. One entry per CDR3 protein results from TCRdb running MiXCR on the PCR reads. The top ten clones hold about 2.3% of a sample with approximately 520,000 distinct CDR3 sequences, approximately 32% of them seen once. Trimming took 4 bases from V and 5 from J; bases not matched to a gene: 8. The CDR3 sequence is 15 residues long. The germline V gene encodes CDR1 SGHRS and CDR2 YFSETQ.

The receptor comes from a human donor who donated a stem cell graft to a child with aplastic anemia. This specimen was PBMCs from the stem cell graft donor, taken from the stem cell graft. The chain carries TRBV5-1 and TRBJ2-7, with 11 bases lining up with TRBD2. The CDR3 loop is CASSITPGLADEQYF. In nucleotides, the CDR3 is TGCGCCAGCAGCATTACTCCGGGACTAGCGGACGAGCAGTACTTC.